This T cell receptor beta chain was sequenced for a study of cytomegalovirus exposure and HLA in healthy donors. On the study more broadly: As an earlier analysis found, around 190 million T cells yielded around 110 million unique TCR beta sequences.

The V end lost 5 bases, the J end lost 8 bases, and 22 bases lay between the germline ends. The V gene's germline CDR1 is SGHDT and CDR2 YYEEEE. The CDR3 length is 16 residues. 13 Jbeta primers and 60 Vbeta primers were used for the PCR. Per the authors' pipeline: Around 80 million unique TCR beta chains, about 10 million of them shared, were counted by a later analysis. TCRdb keeps only in-frame clones here, not all; method: immunoSEQ multiplex PCR. That table supplies the V and J calls and clone size; D and trimming were determined from the DNA. Here the sample spans over 85,000 clones, about 72% being singletons. This clone was detected only once.

The sample consisted of PBMCs. The V and J genes are TRBV5-6 and TRBJ1-4; D remains ambiguous. The receptor comes from a man aged 30-40 years in good health and CMV-seronegative. CDR3 DNA sequence: TGTGCCAGCAGTCCCGACCGTGGTCGAGAGGGAGAAAAACTGTTTTTT. This encodes CASSPDRGREGEKLFF.